The clone carrying this TCR beta chain occurred once. The record originates from a study of blood T cell repertoires in COVID-19. CDR3 size: 13 residues. The germline V gene encodes CDR1 SGHDT and CDR2 YYEEEE. Deletions cut 4 bases from V and 5 bases from J, with 13 bases between. Allocation to cohorts depended on clinical history reported by the participants. Clones were sequenced by immunoSEQ multiplex PCR, and TCRdb holds only the in-frame ones, with some missing. The sample includes 350,000 to 400,000 clones, roughly 90% of them seen just once. The sample taken for sequencing was PBMCs or T cells enriched from blood (not recorded which). The chain is built from TRBV5-6 and TRBJ2-7; perhaps TRBD2 as D (7 bases). The receptor comes from a woman in her thirties who had recovered from COVID-19. CDR3 in amino acids: CASSRGGSHEQYF. The CDR3 DNA reads as TGTGCCAGCAGCAGGGGGGGTAGCCACGAGCAGTACTTC.